Listed here are 27 T cell receptor beta chains from one sample, sequenced in a study of PD-L1 blockade in urothelial cancer. Sequenced by immunoSEQ multiplex PCR; TCRdb stores in-frame clones only, minus some. The top ten hold roughly 9.5% of the sample, which has 75,000 to 90,000 clones, around 80% seen once. The source was PBMCs, collected around atezolizumab (anti-PD-L1) treatment. The receptors here all came from a man aged 70-80 years with urothelial cancer.

V is TRBV11-3 and J is TRBJ2-1; 10 nucleotides agree with TRBD2. Germline CDR1 SGHNT, CDR2 YENEEA. J was trimmed by 5 bases and V by 6 bases; bases with no gene match: 7. The CDR3 length is 15 residues. CDR3 region: CASSKLAGNHNEQFF. The CDR3 nucleotides read TGTGCCAGCAGTAAACTAGCGGGGAACCACAATGAGCAGTTCTTC.

This chain links TRBV15 with TRBJ2-2; TRBD1 matches 9 bases. The V segment lost 1 base and the J segment 7 bases; nucleotides outside the gene matches: 4. Per the germline V gene, CDR1 is LNHNV and CDR2 is YYDKDF (reference sequence). The CDR3 is made up of 15 amino acids. In DNA form, the CDR3 reads TGTGCCACCAGCAGAGGCGGACAGGGGATCGGGGAGCTGTTTTTT. It encodes CATSRGGQGIGELFF.

This rearrangement joins TRBV7-9 to TRBJ2-3; D is possibly TRBD2 (7 bases). Germline CDR1 SEHNR, CDR2 FQNEAQ (reference sequence). V lost 4 bases to trimming and J lost 3 bases, with 14 bases between them. The CDR3 has 15 amino acids. CDR3 sequence (DNA): TGTGCCAGCAGCTCAGGGGAGGGGGGAACAGATACGCAGTATTTT. As protein: CASSSGEGGTDTQYF.

The chain uses TRBV29-1 and TRBJ2-7; D may be TRBD1 (7 bases). The CDR3 sequence is 13 residues long. Germline V gene data show CDR1 as SQVTM and CDR2 as ANQGSEA. The V end was cut by 6 bases, the J end by 7 bases, with 19 bases between. CDR3 loop: CSVMEEGAWEQYF. The CDR3 region has the DNA TGCAGCGTCATGGAGGAGGGGGCCTGGGAGCAGTACTTC.

This clone was observed once. J is TRBJ1-3 and V is TRBV19; a possible D gene is TRBD1 (5 bases). CDR1 is LNHDA, CDR2 SQIVND, per germline (reference sequence). The CDR3 extends over 15 amino acids. Trimming cost V 0 bases and J 4 bases, with 10 bases left between them. As DNA, the CDR3 is TGTGCCAGTAGTATAGAGTGGCGGGGCGGAAACACCATATATTTT. Residues: CASSIEWRGGNTIYF.

The chain recombines TRBV9 with TRBJ2-5; 8 nucleotides line up with TRBD2. The CDR3 is made up of 12 amino acids. The V segment lost 6 bases and the J segment 5 bases; nucleotides outside the gene matches: 3. Germline V gene data show CDR1 as SGDLS and CDR2 as YYNGEE. The CDR3 region has the DNA TGTGCCAGCACCGGGGGGGGTGAGACCCAGTACTTC. As protein: CASTGGGETQYF.

This clone was recorded only once. DNA of the CDR3: TGTGCCAGCAGCTTAGCGGCGGCTCAGCCCCAGCATTTT. Translation: CASSLAAAQPQHF. This chain uses TRBV7-2 with TRBJ1-5; D remains ambiguous. CDR1 is SGHTA and CDR2 is FQGNSA in the germline V gene. Trimming removed 0 bases at V and 6 bases at J, with 6 bases between. The CDR3 is 13 residues long. The full variable domain, completed using reference TRBV7-2 and TRBJ1-5, is GAGVSQSPSNKVTEKGKDVELRCDPISGHTALYWYRQSLGQGLEFLIYFQGNSAPDKSGLPSDRFSAERTGGSVSTLTIQRTQQEDSAVYLCASSLAAAQPQHFGDGTRLSIL.

The chain couples TRBV4-2 to TRBJ2-2, with 10 bases identical to TRBD1. This CDR3 comprises 16 residues. Losses at the gene ends were 3 bases for V and 3 bases for J; bases not matched to a gene: 4. The germline CDR1 and CDR2 sequences are LGHNA and YNFKEQ. The CDR3, as DNA: TGTGCCAGCAGCCACCCCGGGACAGGGGACACCGGGGAGCTGTTTTTT. This sequence encodes CASSHPGTGDTGELFF.

The gene calls are TRBV6-1 and TRBJ2-5, with TRBD2 matching over 11 bases. The V segment lost 1 base and the J segment 5 bases; nucleotides outside the gene matches: 6. CDR3 length equals 16 residues. Germline V gene lookup returns CDR1 MNHNS and CDR2 SASEGT. The CDR3 coding sequence is TGTGCCAGCAGTGAAGTTCTAGCGGGAGGATTGGAGACCCAGTACTTC. Its translation: CASSEVLAGGLETQYF.

The chain joins TRBV7-2 to TRBJ2-1; D gene ambiguous. Trimming stripped 1 base from V and 6 bases from J, with 4 bases between. This CDR3 is built from 12 residues. Per germline, CDR1 SGHTA and CDR2 FQGNSA. CDR3 DNA sequence: TGTGCCAGCAGCTTAGGGAGCAATGAGCAGTTCTTC. It yields the protein CASSLGSNEQFF.

The chain joins TRBV7-8 to TRBJ2-5, with 8 bases fitting TRBD2. The CDR3 length is 15 residues. Germline CDR1 SGHVS, CDR2 FQNEAQ. V gave up 4 bases and J gave up 0 bases; unmatched junction bases: 4. Here the CDR3 reads CASSSASGYQETQYF. As DNA, the CDR3 is TGTGCCAGCAGCTCCGCTAGCGGGTACCAAGAGACCCAGTACTTC.

The chain has TRBV9 and TRBJ2-3; 9 bases align to TRBD2. The V segment lost 4 bases and the J segment 3 bases; nucleotides outside the gene matches: 15. The CDR3 contains 18 residues. Per the germline V gene, CDR1 is SGDLS and CDR2 is YYNGEE. This chain's CDR3 is CASSPGVSGSIWTDTQYF. CDR3 sequence (DNA): TGTGCCAGCAGCCCAGGCGTTAGCGGGAGTATTTGGACAGATACGCAGTATTTT.

The chain is built from TRBV7-9 and TRBJ1-1; D is undetermined. The CDR3 is made up of 13 amino acids. Trimming took off 5 bases at V and 0 bases at J, with 7 bases between the two ends. The V gene's germline CDR1 is SEHNR and CDR2 FQNEAQ (reference sequence). For the CDR3, the DNA is TGTGCCAGCAGCACCGACATGAACACTGAAGCTTTCTTT. It codes for CASSTDMNTEAFF.

The genes are TRBV6-1 and TRBJ2-7; 9 nucleotides agree with TRBD2. V shed 0 bases and J 2 bases; nucleotides not matched to a gene: 8. In germline, CDR1 is MNHNS, CDR2 SASEGT. The CDR3 length is 17 residues. CDR3 nucleotides: TGTGCCAGCAGTGAAGCGCTTGTAGCTAGCGGGACCTACGAGCAGTACTTC. Translating it yields CASSEALVASGTYEQYF.

V is TRBV27 and J is TRBJ2-7, with TRBD1 matching over 9 bases. Looked up from germline, CDR1 is MNHEY and CDR2 is SMNVEV (reference sequence). The CDR3 contains 15 residues. V lost 6 bases, J lost 4 bases, and 10 bases stayed unmatched. The CDR3 bases are TGTGCCAGCAGCCTTACAGGGGGCGCGGGGTACGAGCAGTACTTC. Translation: CASSLTGGAGYEQYF.

The chain combines TRBV27 with TRBJ2-1; possible D gene TRBD2, 6 bases. Trimming shortened V by 6 bases and J by 0 bases, and 15 bases separated the two germline ends. Germline values: CDR1 MNHEY, CDR2 SMNVEV (reference sequence). The CDR3 loop spans 16 amino acids. The CDR3 region is CASSPLGGGSYNEQFF. The CDR3 DNA sequence: TGTGCCAGCAGCCCCCTGGGGGGAGGCTCCTACAATGAGCAGTTCTTC.

This rearrangement joins TRBV18 to TRBJ1-2; perhaps TRBD1 as D (5 bases). The length of the CDR3 is 15 residues. V was pared by 3 bases and J by 2 bases, with 13 bases between. From germline, CDR1 is KGHSH and CDR2 LQKENI. The CDR3: CASSPVEGRNYGYTF. In DNA, the CDR3 is TGTGCCAGCTCACCCGTGGAGGGGCGGAACTATGGCTACACCTTC.

The chain recombines TRBV5-1 with TRBJ2-7, with 11 bases aligning to TRBD2. The V gene's germline CDR1 is SGHRS and CDR2 YFSETQ. Trimming cost V 0 bases and J 6 bases; bases outside gene matches: 11. The CDR3 length is 17 residues. In DNA form, the CDR3 reads TGCGCCAGCAGCTTGGTTAGCGGGGGGGCCGGAATGGGCGAGCAGTACTTC. Its translation is CASSLVSGGAGMGEQYF.

The V and J genes are TRBV6-4 and TRBJ1-1; no definite D call. Per germline, CDR1 MRHNA and CDR2 SNTAGT. Trimming stripped 7 bases from V and 1 base from J, with 13 bases between. This CDR3 has 14 residues. CDR3 coding DNA: TGTGCCAGCAAACTCGACGGAGGGAACACTGAAGCTTTCTTT. Translation gives CASKLDGGNTEAFF.

This clone appeared a single time. At one end, the junction sequence differs from germline, possibly due to a read error. The chain employs TRBV7-7 and TRBJ2-5, with a possible D match to TRBD1 (7 bases). Germline V CDR1 and CDR2: SSHAT, FNYEAQ (reference sequence). The CDR3 spans 16 residues. CDR3 residues: CASSPGGGRGQETQYF. DNA for the CDR3: TGTGCTAGCAGCCCCGGAGGGGGCAGGGGCCAAGAGACCCAGTACTTC.

This rearrangement joins TRBV7-2 to TRBJ2-2, with 7 bases fitting TRBD2. This CDR3 is 15 amino acids long. With 4 bases clipped from V and 2 bases from J, the junction kept 4 bases outside the gene matches. CDR1 is SGHTA and CDR2 is FQGNSA in the germline V gene. CDR3 protein: CASSSAGLNTGELFF. CDR3 sequence (DNA): TGTGCCAGCAGCTCAGCGGGACTTAACACCGGGGAGCTGTTTTTT.

This sequence joins TRBV7-9 and TRBJ2-3, with TRBD2 matching over 12 bases. Germline trimming cut 4 bases from V and 9 bases from J; bases unmatched to any gene: 17. From germline, CDR1 is SEHNR and CDR2 FQNEAQ (reference sequence). The CDR3 consists of 18 residues. The CDR3 coding sequence is TGTGCCAGCAGCTCCACTAGCGGGGGGCGGACCCGACAGGGCACGCAGTATTTT. Protein sequence: CASSSTSGGRTRQGTQYF.

Written as DNA, the CDR3 is TGCGCCAGCAGCTTGGCACGGGAGGGCGGGAATGAGCAGTTCTTC. This translates into CASSLAREGGNEQFF. The V gene is TRBV5-1, the J gene TRBJ2-1, with 8 bases that match TRBD2. The V gene end was trimmed by 0 bases and the J gene end by 7 bases; junction bases not matched to a gene: 6. This CDR3 is 15 amino acids long. Germline V CDR1 and CDR2: SGHRS, YFSETQ.

The rearrangement links TRBV5-1 to TRBJ2-3, with 7 positions matching TRBD2. V lost 4 bases and J lost 2; bases outside the gene matches: 7. The germline gives CDR1 SGHRS, CDR2 YFSETQ. The CDR3 spans 15 residues. DNA of the CDR3: TGCGCCAGCAGCCCCGGGGGGAGGCCCACAGATACGCAGTATTTT. Its translation: CASSPGGRPTDTQYF.

This rearrangement joins TRBV5-4 to TRBJ2-7; TRBD2 matches 11 bases. Trimming removed 5 bases from V and 7 bases from J; junction bases left unmatched: 11. Germline lookup yields CDR1 SGHNT and CDR2 YYREEE (reference sequence). CDR3 length equals 15 residues. CDR3 DNA sequence: TGTGCCAGCAGTTTAGCGGGGGGGGGACTGGGAGAGCAGTACTTC. This gives the protein CASSLAGGGLGEQYF.

This clone was detected only a few times. V usage is TRBV7-9 and J usage is TRBJ1-2, with TRBD1 identical over 7 bases. Trimming at V came to 1 base and at J to 4 bases, leaving 0 bases not matched to a gene. From germline, CDR1 is SEHNR and CDR2 FQNEAQ (reference sequence). The CDR3 contains 13 residues. The CDR3 bases are TGTGCCAGCAGCTTAGACAGGGGCTATGGCTACACCTTC. Amino acids: CASSLDRGYGYTF.

The genes are TRBV13 and TRBJ2-1, with 14 bases identical to TRBD2. Germline assignment: CDR1 PRHDT and CDR2 FYEKMQ (reference sequence). V trimming: 5 bases; J trimming: 4 bases; junction bases outside the gene matches: 10. CDR3 size: 18 residues. CDR3 sequence (DNA): TGTGCCAGCAGCCCCTTATCCGGGACTAGCGGGGGATACAATGAGCAGTTCTTC. This codes for CASSPLSGTSGGYNEQFF.